The rows below give T cell receptor beta chains drawn from one sample of a study of cytomegalovirus exposure and HLA in healthy donors. TCRdb's table, derived via immunoSEQ multiplex PCR, lists solely in-frame clones and lacks some. In the table there are 80,000 to 100,000 clones, approximately 80% of which are singletons. Sequenced: PBMCs. The receptors were sampled from a male donor in good health and CMV-seropositive. The CDR3 runs from the conserved cysteine through the conserved F or W.

j_call v_call cdr3_length cdr3_aa
TRBJ2-2 TRBV6-5 12 CASSFSRGELFF
TRBJ2-5 TRBV5-6 14 CASSQLSGSETQYF
TRBJ2-2 TRBV7-6 13 CASGTKPTGELFF
TRBJ1-1 TRBV6-5 13 CASRRRTTTEAFF
TRBJ1-6 TRBV10-3 15 CAISGDREGNSPLHF
TRBJ1-6 TRBV25-1 14 CASSDGRVNSPLHF
TRBJ2-7 TRBV13 14 CASSLGTPSYEQYF
TRBJ1-1 TRBV6-1 14 CASSQGALNTEAFF
TRBJ1-6 TRBV30 13 CASEGAVNSPLHF
TRBJ1-6 TRBV2 14 CASSGQGEDSPLHF
TRBJ2-2 TRBV6-5 14 CASSEGQVTGELFF
TRBJ1-2 TRBV9 15 CASSPRVGGSYGYTF
TRBJ1-5 TRBV9 16 CASSVGTGGAGQPQHF
TRBJ2-1 TRBV6-1 15 CASRPSGGSYNEQFF
TRBJ2-7 TRBV27 16 CASSLRKDRGSYEQYF
TRBJ1-1 TRBV2 13 CASKSTDRTEAFF
TRBJ1-1 TRBV6-1 17 CASSERAGRGMNTEAFF
TRBJ1-2 TRBV5-4 12 CASNQPGYGYTF
TRBJ2-7 TRBV7-8 14 CASSLIAGGDEQYF
TRBJ2-7 TRBV5-1 13 CASSQGSRYEQYF
TRBJ2-5 TRBV7-2 15 CASSLGRRGQETQYF
TRBJ2-3 TRBV5-1 15 CASSLVQDVLGTQYF
TRBJ2-7 TRBV13 13 CASSSGGGDEQYF
TRBJ1-6 TRBV30 18 CAWSVLNRDRAYNSPLHF
TRBJ2-5 TRBV5-1 14 CASSVQGYQETQYF
TRBJ2-1 TRBV7-6 17 CASSPTPTSGRYNEQFF
NA TRBV5-1 13 CASRRTAAYEQYF
TRBJ2-7 TRBV7-2 15 CASSPSGGYSYEQYF
TRBJ1-1 TRBV29-1 12 CSVWAANTEAFF
TRBJ2-1 TRBV6-4 14 CASSEQGARNEQFF